These 29 T cell receptor beta chains originate from one sample sequenced in a study of cytomegalovirus exposure and HLA in healthy donors. Method: immunoSEQ multiplex PCR; TCRdb's copy keeps in-frame clones and lacks some. This sample carries around 150,000 clones, approximately 89% of them seen once, and the ten largest clones take approximately 10%. Sequencing was done on a sample of PBMCs. Receptors originate from a woman between 18 and 29 years old in good health and CMV-seropositive.

V usage is TRBV2 and J usage is TRBJ2-2; 8 nucleotides agree with TRBD2. Trimming cost V 11 bases and J 5 bases; bases outside gene matches: 7. This CDR3 has 13 residues. CDR1 and CDR2 from the germline V gene are SNHLY and FYNNEI. This chain's CDR3 is CALRAGGTGELFF. CDR3 nucleotides: TGTGCCCTCCGGGCGGGAGGAACCGGGGAGCTGTTTTTT.

The chain carries TRBV7-2 and TRBJ2-3; 7 bases map to TRBD2. Germline trimming cut 2 bases from V and 3 bases from J; bases unmatched to any gene: 8. From germline, CDR1 is SGHTA and CDR2 FQGNSA. The CDR3 runs to 16 residues. CDR3: CASSLLLRERTDTQYF. The CDR3 DNA sequence: TGTGCCAGCAGCTTATTGTTGCGGGAGCGGACAGATACGCAGTATTTT.

This sequence joins TRBV6-6 and TRBJ1-1; D possibly corresponds to TRBD1 (6 bases). V was pared by 5 bases and J by 7 bases, with 11 bases between. The CDR3 is 12 amino acids. The germline gives CDR1 MNHNY, CDR2 SVGAGI (reference sequence). The CDR3 protein is CASSPSGDEAFF. For the CDR3, the DNA is TGTGCCAGCAGTCCCTCAGGGGATGAAGCTTTCTTT.

V gene TRBV28 combines with J gene TRBJ2-7; tentatively, D is TRBD1 (6 bases). Germline CDR1 reads MDHEN; CDR2 reads SYDVKM. V lost 4 bases and J lost 3, with 10 bases in between. The CDR3 totals 13 residues. In nucleotides, the CDR3 is TGTGCCAGCAGTTCCAGGGGAATCTACGAGCAGTACTTC. Its translation: CASSSRGIYEQYF.

The V gene is TRBV18, the J gene TRBJ2-7; tentatively, D is TRBD1 (5 bases). The germline V and J ends were trimmed by 0 bases and 7 bases, with 13 bases remaining between them. Germline V lookup: CDR1 KGHSH, CDR2 LQKENI. This CDR3 spans 14 amino acids. The CDR3 region is CASSPPPAGREQYF. CDR3 DNA: TGTGCCAGCTCACCACCCCCTGCAGGGCGGGAGCAGTACTTC.

The J gene is TRBJ2-7, the V gene TRBV10-3; D is perhaps TRBD2 (6 bases). This CDR3 has 16 residues. Germline CDR1 reads ENHRY; CDR2 reads SYGVKD. V was clipped by 6 bases and J by 0 bases, with 18 bases between them. The CDR3 DNA sequence: TGTGCCATCAGGAAACCTAGCGCCCTGGGCTCCTACGAGCAGTACTTC. Translated, it gives CAIRKPSALGSYEQYF.

This sequence joins TRBV6-5 and TRBJ1-2; a weak D match, TRBD1 (5 bases). The CDR3 has 15 amino acids. The germline gives CDR1 MNHEY, CDR2 SVGAGI. V gave up 2 bases and J gave up 4 bases, with 14 bases separating them. The CDR3 DNA sequence: TGTGCCAGCAGTTACCTGACCGGGGGTAGCTATGGCTACACCTTC. This translates into CASSYLTGGSYGYTF.

The V gene is TRBV5-1, the J gene TRBJ2-7; TRBD2 aligns across 11 bases. CDR3 length equals 15 residues. Germline assignment: CDR1 SGHRS and CDR2 YFSETQ. J gave up 2 bases and V 3 bases, and 4 bases lay outside the gene matches. CDR3 region: CASSYTSGSPYEQYF. The CDR3 coding sequence is TGCGCCAGCAGCTATACTAGCGGGAGTCCCTACGAGCAGTACTTC.

The chain joins TRBV27 to TRBJ2-1; 11 nucleotides align to TRBD2. This CDR3 has 13 residues. Germline values: CDR1 MNHEY, CDR2 SMNVEV (reference sequence). V shed 6 bases, J shed 5 bases, and the junction held 0 bases outside the gene matches. Here the CDR3 DNA reads TGTGCCAGCAGACTAGCGGGAGACAATGAGCAGTTCTTC. This sequence encodes CASRLAGDNEQFF.

The V and J genes are TRBV7-9 and TRBJ2-1, with TRBD2 identical over 7 bases. This CDR3 is 17 amino acids long. CDR1 is SEHNR, CDR2 FQNEAQ, per germline (reference sequence). Trimming cost V 5 bases and J 4 bases; bases outside gene matches: 14. The CDR3 region is CASSPGEVAGLYNEQFF. Written as DNA, the CDR3 is TGTGCCAGCAGCCCAGGAGAAGTGGCGGGACTATACAATGAGCAGTTCTTC.

The chain carries TRBV27 and TRBJ2-2; weak D call: TRBD2 (5 bases). V was pared by 0 bases and J by 7 bases, with 12 bases between. CDR3 length: 15 amino acids. The germline CDR1 and CDR2 sequences are MNHEY and SMNVEV (reference sequence). This CDR3 is CASSLSTGSGGELFF. The CDR3 coding sequence is TGTGCCAGCAGTTTATCTACGGGGTCGGGCGGGGAGCTGTTTTTT.

This chain joins TRBV6-5 and TRBJ1-1; possible D gene TRBD1, 5 bases. The V end lost 1 base, the J end lost 5 bases, and 14 bases lay between the germline ends. Germline assignment: CDR1 MNHEY and CDR2 SVGAGI. The CDR3 runs to 15 residues. In DNA, the CDR3 is TGTGCCAGCAGTTACTGGAGGGGTCGGAAAACTGAAGCTTTCTTT. Amino acids: CASSYWRGRKTEAFF.

The rearrangement links TRBV15 to TRBJ2-4, with TRBD2 as a possible D gene (6 bases). V lost 0 bases and J 6 bases, leaving 12 bases between the germline ends. The CDR3 consists of 15 residues. The germline CDR1 and CDR2 sequences are LNHNV and YYDKDF (reference sequence). The CDR3 coding sequence is TGTGCCACCAGCAGAGATCGGAGGGAAGGAAACATTCAGTACTTC. This encodes CATSRDRREGNIQYF.

The V call is TRBV27, the J call TRBJ2-1; TRBD1 might be the D (5 bases). CDR1 and CDR2 (germline): MNHEY, SMNVEV (reference sequence). Trimming left V 4 bases short and J 10 bases short, with 17 bases between. The CDR3 has 14 residues. CDR3 protein: CASSSPTGAREQFF. The CDR3 DNA is TGTGCCAGCAGTTCTCCCACTGGGGCCCGGGAGCAGTTCTTC.

This chain links TRBV5-1 with TRBJ2-2; 12 nucleotides match TRBD2. There are 16 residues in the CDR3. The V and J ends lost 1 base and 3 bases, in that order; junction bases with no gene match: 1. Per germline, CDR1 SGHRS and CDR2 YFSETQ. This CDR3 is CASSLRLAGDTGELFF. Written as DNA, the CDR3 is TGCGCCAGCAGCTTGCGACTAGCGGGAGACACCGGGGAGCTGTTTTTT. Complete variable domain (other parts from reference TRBV5-1 and TRBJ2-2): KAGVTQTPRYLIKTRGQQVTLSCSPISGHRSVSWYQQTPGQGLQFLFEYFSETQRNKGNFPGRFSGRQFSNSRSEMNVSTLELGDSALYLCASSLRLAGDTGELFFGEGSRLTVL.

The chain joins TRBV7-3 to TRBJ2-5; tentatively, D is TRBD2 (6 bases). Germline CDR1 reads SGHTA; CDR2 reads FQGTGA. The germline V and J ends were trimmed by 5 bases and 0 bases, with 10 bases remaining between them. The CDR3 is 14 amino acids. CDR3 amino acids: CASSQGTYQETQYF. DNA for the CDR3: TGTGCCAGCAGCCAAGGGACTTACCAAGAGACCCAGTACTTC.

The rearrangement joins TRBV28 to TRBJ2-7; no firm D call. CDR3 length equals 13 residues. The germline V gene encodes CDR1 MDHEN and CDR2 SYDVKM. Trimming took 9 bases from V and 2 from J, leaving 14 bases between them. CDR3 protein: CASRTLSPYEQYF. CDR3 in DNA: TGTGCCAGTAGAACTCTTAGCCCCTACGAGCAGTACTTC.

This clone has a single count. This sequence joins TRBV7-8 and TRBJ1-5; 8 bases match TRBD1. The germline CDR1 and CDR2 sequences are SGHVS and FQNEAQ. V was pared by 2 bases and J by 8 bases, with 2 bases of the junction left unmatched. The CDR3 sequence is 13 residues long. The DNA of the CDR3 is TGTGCCAGCAGCTTACACAGGGGGGAGCCCCAGCATTTT. This sequence encodes CASSLHRGEPQHF.

This chain joins TRBV2 and TRBJ1-2, with a tentative D call TRBD1 (6 bases). The CDR3 length is 14 residues. The germline V gene has CDR1 SNHLY and CDR2 FYNNEI. V lost 8 bases and J 1 base, leaving 14 bases between the germline ends. The CDR3 DNA is TGTGCCAGCGCCTTTGGGGGCTTTAACTATGGCTACACCTTC. Amino acids: CASAFGGFNYGYTF.

The J gene is TRBJ2-1, the V gene TRBV9, with TRBD1 matching 9 bases. CDR3 size: 15 residues. The ends lost 5 bases at V and 3 bases at J; junction bases unmatched: 6. Germline-derived CDR1 and CDR2 are SGDLS and YYNGEE. The CDR3 nucleotides are TGTGCCAGCAGGCCAACAGGGGGCGACTACAATGAGCAGTTCTTC. Encoded protein: CASRPTGGDYNEQFF. Drawing the rest from reference TRBV9 and TRBJ2-1, the complete variable domain is DSGVTQTPKHLITATGQRVTLRCSPRSGDLSVYWYQQSLDQGLQFLIQYYNGEERAKGNILERFSAQQFPDLHSELNLSSLELGDSALYFCASRPTGGDYNEQFFGPGTRLTVL.

The chain uses TRBV7-8 and TRBJ2-1; the D is unclear. This CDR3 is 15 amino acids long. Germline CDR1 reads SGHVS; CDR2 reads FQNEAQ. Trimming stripped 1 base from V and 7 bases from J, with 14 bases between. DNA for the CDR3: TGTGCCAGCAGCTTAGAGGTACTAATCCTAAATGAGCAGTTCTTC. Amino acid sequence: CASSLEVLILNEQFF.

The V and J genes are TRBV9 and TRBJ1-3; no definite D call. V was trimmed by 0 bases and J by 1 base, leaving 5 bases between them. The CDR3 runs 14 residues. Per the germline V gene, CDR1 is SGDLS and CDR2 is YYNGEE. Here the CDR3 DNA reads TGTGCCAGCAGCGTAGAAGCTTCTGGAAACACCATATATTTT. Translating it yields CASSVEASGNTIYF. Complete variable domain (other parts from reference TRBV9 and TRBJ1-3): DSGVTQTPKHLITATGQRVTLRCSPRSGDLSVYWYQQSLDQGLQFLIQYYNGEERAKGNILERFSAQQFPDLHSELNLSSLELGDSALYFCASSVEASGNTIYFGEGSWLTVV.

The gene calls are TRBV6-1 and TRBJ1-2; 8 positions match TRBD1. This CDR3 spans 14 amino acids. J gave up 4 bases and V 6 bases, and 7 bases lay outside the gene matches. Germline V CDR1 and CDR2: MNHNS, SASEGT. CDR3 region: CASRKQGDSYGYTF. In DNA, the CDR3 is TGTGCCAGCAGAAAACAGGGGGATAGCTATGGCTACACCTTC.

V is TRBV5-1 and J is TRBJ2-7; D might be TRBD1 (6 bases). V gave up 3 bases and J gave up 6 bases, with 7 bases separating them. Per the germline V gene, CDR1 is SGHRS and CDR2 is YFSETQ. The CDR3 loop spans 11 amino acids. The CDR3 region is CASSSDSEQYF. CDR3 nucleotides: TGCGCCAGCAGCTCGGACAGCGAGCAGTACTTC.

This clone appeared once. CDR3 nucleotide sequence: TGCGCCAGCAGCTTGGTCGACAATGAGCAGTTCTTC. This translates into CASSLVDNEQFF. V is TRBV5-1 and J is TRBJ2-1; D call uncertain. V gave up 0 bases and J gave up 5 bases, with 3 bases separating them. The CDR3 is 12 residues long. Germline V gene lookup returns CDR1 SGHRS and CDR2 YFSETQ.

As DNA, the CDR3 is TGCGCCAGCAGTGAGAGACTAGCGGGGATCAATGAGCAGTTCTTC. Amino acids: CASSERLAGINEQFF. The J gene is TRBJ2-1, the V gene TRBV10-1, with 11 bases identical to TRBD2. Germline-derived CDR1 and CDR2 are WNHNN and SYGVQD (reference sequence). The CDR3 length is 15 residues. Unmatched junction bases numbered 3, after V lost 2 bases and J lost 6 bases.

CDR3 in DNA: TGTGCCAGCAAGAAGAGTAGGGAGCAAGAGACCCAGTACTTC. Its protein is CASKKSREQETQYF. This chain connects TRBV7-2 to TRBJ2-5, with a weak D call TRBD2 (5 bases). The germline gives CDR1 SGHTA, CDR2 FQGNSA. CDR3 size: 14 residues. Trimming took off 7 bases at V and 2 bases at J, with 14 bases between the two ends.

CDR3 in DNA: TGTGCCAGCAGCGTAGGTCCAGTTAGCACAGATACGCAGTATTTT. Translation gives CASSVGPVSTDTQYF. This sequence joins TRBV9 and TRBJ2-3; D gene uncertain. The V end was cut by 0 bases, the J end by 0 bases, with 8 bases between. In germline, CDR1 is SGDLS, CDR2 YYNGEE. The CDR3 runs to 15 residues.

The rearrangement uses TRBV7-2 and TRBJ1-1; TRBD1 might be the D (6 bases). Germline V CDR1 and CDR2: SGHTA, FQGNSA. The CDR3 sequence is 15 residues long. The V end lost 1 base, the J end lost 4 bases, and 13 bases lay between the germline ends. The CDR3 region has the DNA TGTGCCAGCAGCTTAGATTCGACAGGTGGCACTGAAGCTTTCTTT. Protein sequence: CASSLDSTGGTEAFF.